One and the same sample provided the 12 T cell receptor beta chains below, sequenced in a study of Graves' ophthalmopathy and Graves' hyperthyroidism. Researchers took RNA transcripts and amplified TCR beta CDR3 regions from them. First-round RT-PCR used HTBI primers; second-round multiplex PCR followed. TCRdb processed the multiplex PCR reads anew with MiXCR; each CDR3 protein has one entry. Of fewer than 650,000 distinct CDR3 sequences listed, 20% to 25% are singletons. The source material was peripheral blood. These receptors came from a woman aged 18-29 years with stable Graves' hyperthyroidism. Some clones in this sample may be carry-over from other donors' samples.

With regard to this clonotype: Mismatch with germline at one junction end may stem from a read error. The chain combines TRBV6-1 with TRBJ1-1; perhaps TRBD1 as D (6 bases). This CDR3 contains 17 residues. CDR1 is MNHNS and CDR2 is SASEGT in the germline V gene. CDR3 nucleotides: TGTGCCAGCAGCGAAGGACAGAAAGGGGGTATGAACACTGAAGCTTTCTTT. Protein: CASSEGQKGGMNTEAFF.

This clonotype has more than one count but fewer than ten. This may come from a read error, since a much larger clone is one base off. The chain joins TRBV27 to TRBJ1-1; D is perhaps TRBD1 (5 bases). The V gene's germline CDR1 is MNHEY and CDR2 SMNVEV (reference sequence). CDR3 size: 14 residues. CDR3 residues: CASSLSWTDIEACF. CDR3 nucleotides: TGTGCCAGCAGTTTATCGTGGACGGACATTGAAGCTTGCTTT.

Many counts were recorded for this clonotype. The chain uses TRBV2 and TRBJ2-2; D gene unclear. The CDR3 extends over 14 amino acids. Germline-derived CDR1 and CDR2 are SNHLY and FYNNEI. Between the trimmed V and J ends, which lost 7 bases and 7 bases, there was a span of 16 bases. CDR3 in amino acids: CASTQWSINGELFF. The DNA for the CDR3 is TGTGCCAGCACCCAGTGGTCAATTAACGGGGAGCTGTTTTTT.

The rearrangement uses TRBV19 and TRBJ1-6; 7 bases agree with TRBD1. Germline CDR1 is LNHDA and CDR2 is SQIVND (reference sequence). The CDR3 loop spans 14 amino acids. V gave up 4 bases and J gave up 7 bases; unmatched junction bases: 4. The CDR3 reads CASSTGQRNSPLHF. The CDR3 bases are TGTGCCAGTAGTACGGGACAGAGAAATTCACCCCTCCACTTT. Combining the CDR3 with reference TRBV19 and TRBJ1-6 gives the whole variable domain DGGITQSPKYLFRKEGQNVTLSCEQNLNHDAMYWYRQDPGQGLRLIYYSQIVNDFQKGDIAEGYSVSREKKESFPLTVTSAQKNPTAFYLCASSTGQRNSPLHFGNGTRLTVT.

V gene TRBV7-9 combines with J gene TRBJ2-7; D gene uncertain. There are 13 residues in the CDR3. CDR1 and CDR2 (germline): SEHNR, FQNEAQ (reference sequence). Trimming pared 3 bases from V and 3 bases from J, leaving 9 bases between. CDR3 in amino acids: CASSFRIFYEQYF. CDR3 bases: TGTGCCAGCAGCTTCAGGATTTTCTACGAGCAGTACTTC. Complete variable domain (other parts from reference TRBV7-9 and TRBJ2-7): DTGVSQNPRHKITKRGQNVTFRCDPISEHNRLYWYRQTLGQGPEFLTYFQNEAQLEKSRLLSDRFSAERPKGSFSTLEIQRTEQGDSAMYLCASSFRIFYEQYFGPGTRLTVT.

The J gene is TRBJ1-6, the V gene TRBV12-3 or TRBV12-4; D perhaps matches TRBD1 (5 bases). The V end lost 1 base, the J end lost 5 bases, and 9 bases lay between the germline ends. The CDR3 runs to 15 residues. CDR3 sequence reads: CASSLGGRNNSPLHF. The CDR3 nucleotides are TGTGCCAGCAGTTTAGGGGGGAGAAATAATTCACCCCTCCACTTT.

The rearrangement uses TRBV6-1 and TRBJ1-5; 12 bases align to TRBD1. The CDR3 totals 14 residues. Germline CDR1 MNHNS, CDR2 SASEGT. Unmatched junction bases numbered 4, after V lost 7 bases and J lost 6 bases. The CDR3 nucleotides are TGTGCCAGCATAGGGACAGGGGGCACTCAGCCCCAGCATTTT. Residues: CASIGTGGTQPQHF.

The chain carries TRBV9 and TRBJ2-7; D remains unclear. Trimming pared 4 bases from V and 1 base from J, leaving 9 bases between. This CDR3 is built from 13 residues. CDR1 is SGDLS and CDR2 is YYNGEE in the germline V gene. The DNA of the CDR3 is TGTGCCAGCAGCCAAAGCGTTTCCTACGAGCAGTACTTC. Protein sequence: CASSQSVSYEQYF.

This clonotype was counted only a few times. The rearrangement links TRBV5-1 to TRBJ2-5, with 9 bases matching TRBD1. After removal of 3 bases from V and 3 bases from J, the junction contained 6 bases not matched to a gene. The CDR3 is made up of 15 amino acids. The germline V gene encodes CDR1 SGHRS and CDR2 YFSETQ. The CDR3 sequence: CASSSGQGGEETQYF. In nucleotides, the CDR3 is TGCGCCAGCAGCTCGGGACAGGGTGGGGAAGAGACCCAGTACTTC.

J is TRBJ1-1 and V is TRBV19, with a weak D call TRBD1 (5 bases). The CDR3 is 13 amino acids. Trimming took off 7 bases at V and 7 bases at J, with 16 bases between the two ends. The germline gives CDR1 LNHDA, CDR2 SQIVND (reference sequence). The CDR3 DNA sequence: TGTGCCAGTACGCCCAACAGGTTCTTTGAAGCTTTCTTT. Its protein product is CASTPNRFFEAFF.

This rearrangement joins TRBV12-3 or TRBV12-4 to TRBJ2-3; 15 positions agree with TRBD2. The CDR3 is 17 residues long. The trim removed 5 bases at V and 4 bases at J, leaving 7 bases unmatched. CDR3 region: CASSPGLAGGLADTQYF. DNA of the CDR3: TGTGCCAGCAGTCCCGGACTAGCGGGGGGGCTGGCAGATACGCAGTATTTT.

This clonotype has ten or more counts. One end of the junction does not line up with germline, which may come from a read error. The chain uses TRBV2 and TRBJ2-7; 7 bases are shared with TRBD1. From germline, CDR1 is SNHLY and CDR2 FYNNEI. The CDR3 runs 14 residues. CDR3 amino acids: CASSEDRVTYEQYF. CDR3 bases: TGTGCCAGCAGCGAAGACAGGGTCACCTACGAGCAGTACTTC.